Below, 10 T cell receptor beta chains from the same sample are listed, as sequenced in a study of cytomegalovirus exposure and HLA in healthy donors. The PCR ran on 60 Vbeta and 13 Jbeta primers. Libraries were prepared by immunoSEQ multiplex PCR; TCRdb keeps only in-frame clonotypes and omits some of them. The sample shows some 150,000 clones, about four fifths of them seen only once. Sequenced input: PBMCs. Receptors were obtained from a woman between 18 and 29 years old in good health and CMV-seropositive.

This clone appeared a single time. The genes are TRBV29-1 and TRBJ1-2; 8 nucleotides agree with TRBD1. With V trimmed by 6 bases and J by 10 bases, 10 bases remained unmatched. The CDR3 is 12 residues long. Per the germline V gene, CDR1 is SQVTM and CDR2 is ANQGSEA. CDR3 loop: CSVEGTGLDYTF. The CDR3 DNA follows: TGCAGCGTGGAGGGGACAGGTTTGGACTACACCTTC.

The rearrangement joins TRBV2 to TRBJ2-2; D is possibly TRBD2 (6 bases). The germline CDR1 and CDR2 sequences are SNHLY and FYNNEI. V shed 11 bases and J shed 4 bases, with 17 bases lying between them. The CDR3 has 14 residues. In DNA form, the CDR3 reads TGTGCCGGATCGACCCTCGGGAGCACCGGGGAGCTGTTTTTT. Amino acids: CAGSTLGSTGELFF.

The chain links TRBV5-1 to TRBJ2-1; 7 nucleotides line up with TRBD2. With 3 bases clipped from V and 6 bases from J, the junction kept 9 bases outside the gene matches. From germline, CDR1 is SGHRS and CDR2 YFSETQ. This CDR3 has 15 amino acids. The CDR3 DNA is TGCGCCAGCAGCTGGACCGGGACTACCTTCAATGAGCAGTTCTTC. Residues: CASSWTGTTFNEQFF.

The chain uses TRBV4-1 and TRBJ1-3; 9 nucleotides agree with TRBD1. V lost 3 bases and J lost 0; bases outside the gene matches: 9. CDR3 size: 18 residues. Germline-derived CDR1 and CDR2 are MGHRA and YSYEKL. The CDR3 DNA reads as TGCGCCAGCAGCCAGGGCGGACAGGGGCCTCGCTCTGGAAACACCATATATTTT. Residues: CASSQGGQGPRSGNTIYF.

J is TRBJ1-3 and V is TRBV30; no reliable D call. The V gene lost 0 bases and the J gene lost 0 bases, with 9 bases spanning the gap. Germline values: CDR1 GTSNPN, CDR2 SVGIG (reference sequence). CDR3 length equals 15 residues. DNA for the CDR3: TGTGCCTGGAGTGTACGGGTCACCTCTGGAAACACCATATATTTT. Its translation: CAWSVRVTSGNTIYF.

This chain links TRBV5-1 with TRBJ2-7, with TRBD1 identical over 10 bases. The CDR3 extends over 15 amino acids. V gave up 4 bases and J gave up 6 bases; unmatched junction bases: 10. CDR1 and CDR2 (germline): SGHRS, YFSETQ. CDR3 protein: CASSLGTGEGFEQYF. CDR3 DNA sequence: TGCGCCAGCAGCCTCGGGACAGGGGAAGGTTTCGAGCAGTACTTC.

This clone was detected only a few times. This sequence joins TRBV28 and TRBJ1-5; unclear D gene. This CDR3 is 13 amino acids long. V lost 4 bases and J lost 4, with 8 bases in between. Germline CDR1 and CDR2: MDHEN and SYDVKM. CDR3 in amino acids: CASSSLGNQPQHF. DNA for the CDR3: TGTGCCAGCAGTTCCCTAGGTAATCAGCCCCAGCATTTT.

The chain employs TRBV5-8 and TRBJ2-2; D perhaps matches TRBD2 (5 bases). With 0 bases removed from V and 4 bases from J, the gap between germline ends came to 10 bases. The CDR3 runs to 15 residues. The germline V gene encodes CDR1 SGHTS and CDR2 YDEGEE. In DNA form, the CDR3 reads TGTGCCAGCAGCTTGGATGGAGGAGGCACCGGGGAGCTGTTTTTT. Its protein is CASSLDGGGTGELFF.

The rearrangement joins TRBV5-6 to TRBJ1-5, with 9 bases identical to TRBD1. Trimming cost V 3 bases and J 2 bases; bases outside gene matches: 9. The CDR3 has 17 amino acids. Germline-derived CDR1 and CDR2 are SGHDT and YYEEEE. The CDR3 protein is CASSSGQGYEGNQPQHF. CDR3 nucleotides: TGTGCCAGCAGCTCCGGACAGGGGTATGAGGGCAATCAGCCCCAGCATTTT.

V and J are TRBV21-1 and TRBJ1-4; the table's D call, TRBD1, was not checked against the DNA. TRBV21-1 is listed as a pseudogene. This CDR3 contains 13 residues. The CDR3 DNA is TGTGCCAGCAGCAACCCGGAAAGGGACAGGCTGTCTTTT. It yields the protein CASSNPERDRLSF.